Each of the 20 T cell receptor beta chains below was sequenced from the same sample in a study of shared clonotypes between healthy human individuals. The protocol was immunoSEQ multiplex PCR, while the TCRdb copy is restricted to in-frame clones and leaves out a portion. The sample holds about 2 million clones; approximately 95% are singletons and the top ten take about 0.13%. Sequencing was performed on naive CD4+ T cells sorted from blood. The subset: CD45RA+ positively selected. The origin of the receptors is a man aged 18 to 35 in good health.

The chain is built from TRBV5-4 and TRBJ2-7, with a possible D match to TRBD1 (6 bases). Germline V gene lookup returns CDR1 SGHNT and CDR2 YYREEE (reference sequence). CDR3 size: 13 residues. Trimming shortened V by 3 bases and J by 4 bases, and 11 bases separated the two germline ends. CDR3: CASSWEQGYEQYF. Here the CDR3 DNA reads TGTGCCAGCAGCTGGGAACAGGGATACGAGCAGTACTTC.

The chain combines TRBV15 with TRBJ1-1; TRBD1 matches at 8 bases. The V gene's germline CDR1 is LNHNV and CDR2 YYDKDF (reference sequence). This CDR3 contains 15 residues. The V segment lost 2 bases and the J segment 5 bases; nucleotides outside the gene matches: 7. The CDR3: CATSRSGTGWTEAFF. Written as DNA, the CDR3 is TGTGCCACCAGCAGATCGGGGACAGGTTGGACTGAAGCTTTCTTT.

This clone was seen just once. The rearrangement joins TRBV29-1 to TRBJ1-1; the D gene is possibly TRBD1 (5 bases). Germline V gene sequence: CDR1 SQVTM, CDR2 ANQGSEA. V lost 6 bases and J 4 bases, leaving 15 bases between the germline ends. The CDR3 runs 13 residues. DNA of the CDR3: TGCAGCGTGTACCAGGGTTACGGCACTGAAGCTTTCTTT. Residues: CSVYQGYGTEAFF.

V usage is TRBV28 and J usage is TRBJ1-6; the D is unclear. CDR1 and CDR2 (germline): MDHEN, SYDVKM. The CDR3 loop spans 16 amino acids. Trimming cost V 4 bases and J 0 bases, with 10 bases left between them. Here the CDR3 reads CASSSPAGSYNSPLHF. The DNA for the CDR3 is TGTGCCAGCAGTTCTCCGGCGGGCTCCTATAATTCACCCCTCCACTTT. The variable domain in full, completed from reference TRBV28 and TRBJ1-6, reads DVKVTQSSRYLVKRTGEKVFLECVQDMDHENMFWYRQDPGLGLRLIYFSYDVKMKEKGDIPEGYSVSREKKERFSLILESASTNQTSMYLCASSSPAGSYNSPLHFGNGTRLTVT.

J is TRBJ2-1 and V is TRBV2; 8 positions agree with TRBD2. The germline gives CDR1 SNHLY, CDR2 FYNNEI. The CDR3 extends over 13 amino acids. Germline trimming cut 6 bases from V and 3 bases from J; bases unmatched to any gene: 1. CDR3 in DNA: TGTGCCAGCAGGCGGGAGGTCTACAATGAGCAGTTCTTC. Its translation: CASRREVYNEQFF.

V usage is TRBV4-2 and J usage is TRBJ2-1, with a tentative D call TRBD1 (6 bases). V lost 1 base, J lost 1 base, and 11 bases lay in between. Germline values: CDR1 LGHNA, CDR2 YNFKEQ. The CDR3 extends over 16 amino acids. The CDR3 here is CASSQGRGTSYNEQFF. The CDR3, as DNA: TGTGCCAGCAGCCAAGGTAGGGGGACGTCCTACAATGAGCAGTTCTTC.

J is TRBJ1-4 and V is TRBV5-1; D remains unclear. This CDR3 is 16 amino acids long. Trimming left V 3 bases short and J 1 base short, with 13 bases between. Germline-derived CDR1 and CDR2 are SGHRS and YFSETQ. The chain's CDR3 is CASSSIELGTNEKLFF. As DNA, the CDR3 is TGCGCCAGCAGCTCGATTGAGCTTGGAACTAATGAAAAACTGTTTTTT.

V is TRBV18 and J is TRBJ2-7; TRBD2 matches 8 bases. Germline V gene sequence: CDR1 KGHSH, CDR2 LQKENI. The V gene end was trimmed by 3 bases and the J gene end by 1 base; junction bases not matched to a gene: 11. CDR3 length equals 17 residues. CDR3 DNA sequence: TGTGCCAGCTCACCGACCTCGGGGAGCGGGGGTTCCTACGAGCAGTACTTC. Protein product: CASSPTSGSGGSYEQYF.

The rearrangement uses TRBV28 and TRBJ2-3, with a possible D match to TRBD1 (6 bases). Germline V gene lookup returns CDR1 MDHEN and CDR2 SYDVKM. Trimming left V 2 bases short and J 6 bases short, with 15 bases between. This CDR3 comprises 15 residues. CDR3 nucleotide sequence: TGTGCCAGCAGTTTAGGGGCCAGGGGTCCCGATACGCAGTATTTT. This sequence encodes CASSLGARGPDTQYF.

V is TRBV7-2 and J is TRBJ2-5, with 11 nucleotides matching TRBD2. CDR1 SGHTA and CDR2 FQGNSA come from the germline V gene. V lost 1 base to trimming and J lost 4 bases; unmatched junction nucleotides: 8. This CDR3 has 17 amino acids. The DNA of the CDR3 is TGTGCCAGCAGCTTAGGCCAAACTAGCGGGAGAGGAGAGACCCAGTACTTC. This translates into CASSLGQTSGRGETQYF. The complete variable domain, with remaining parts taken from reference TRBV7-2 and TRBJ2-5, reads GAGVSQSPSNKVTEKGKDVELRCDPISGHTALYWYRQSLGQGLEFLIYFQGNSAPDKSGLPSDRFSAERTGGSVSTLTIQRTQQEDSAVYLCASSLGQTSGRGETQYFGPGTRLLVL.

V gene TRBV9 combines with J gene TRBJ2-7, with D perhaps assigned TRBD1 or TRBD2 (5 bases each). Germline CDR1 SGDLS, CDR2 YYNGEE. Deletions cut 1 base from V and 5 bases from J, with 16 bases between. The CDR3 loop spans 15 amino acids. The CDR3 DNA sequence: TGTGCCAGCAGCGTATCAGGGACCTCCAGTAACGAGCAGTACTTC. Its translation: CASSVSGTSSNEQYF.

V gene TRBV5-4 combines with J gene TRBJ2-7; D unresolved. The CDR3 contains 15 residues. The ends were cut back, 4 bases at V and 0 bases at J, with 14 bases in the middle. Germline V gene sequence: CDR1 SGHNT, CDR2 YYREEE (reference sequence). The CDR3 sequence: CASSDRTSNSYEQYF. The CDR3 DNA reads as TGTGCCAGCAGCGATAGGACCTCTAACTCCTACGAGCAGTACTTC.

The chain carries TRBV6-5 and TRBJ1-1; weak D call: TRBD1 (6 bases). Germline V lookup: CDR1 MNHEY, CDR2 SVGAGI. The V end lost 6 bases, the J end lost 4 bases, and 18 bases lay between the germline ends. This CDR3 has 15 amino acids. The CDR3 sequence: CASSPQGPGATEAFF. CDR3 DNA: TGTGCCAGCAGCCCGCAAGGTCCGGGGGCCACTGAAGCTTTCTTT.

The chain carries TRBV2 and TRBJ1-6, with D unclear. CDR3 length: 13 amino acids. Germline CDR1 is SNHLY and CDR2 is FYNNEI. The V end was cut by 3 bases, the J end by 10 bases, with 10 bases between. The CDR3 DNA sequence: TGTGCCAGCAGTGATCTGGGGAACTCACCCCTCCACTTT. Its protein is CASSDLGNSPLHF. Drawing the rest from reference TRBV2 and TRBJ1-6, the complete variable domain is EPEVTQTPSHQVTQMGQEVILRCVPISNHLYFYWYRQILGQKVEFLVSFYNNEISEKSEIFDDQFSVERPDGSNFTLKIRSTKLEDSAMYFCASSDLGNSPLHFGNGTRLTVT.

The V call is TRBV11-2, the J call TRBJ2-3; 7 nucleotides match TRBD2. Germline V lookup: CDR1 SGHAT, CDR2 FQNNGV. J gave up 5 bases and V 5 bases, and 16 bases lay outside the gene matches. The length of the CDR3 is 17 residues. The CDR3 loop reads CASSNPRLAGGRDTQYF. The CDR3 DNA follows: TGTGCCAGCAGCAACCCGCGACTAGCTGGCGGTCGAGATACGCAGTATTTT.

This clone was recorded once. The gene calls are TRBV5-1 and TRBJ1-1, with 9 nucleotides matching TRBD1. In germline, CDR1 is SGHRS, CDR2 YFSETQ. Trimming removed 4 bases from V and 5 bases from J; junction bases left unmatched: 9. The CDR3 covers 15 residues. CDR3 DNA sequence: TGCGCCAGCAGCCAGAGACAGGGGGAGAGAACTGAAGCTTTCTTT. It yields the protein CASSQRQGERTEAFF.

The V gene is TRBV2, the J gene TRBJ2-7; possibly TRBD1 for D (5 bases). The CDR3 is 15 residues long. V was shortened by 4 bases and J by 0 bases, with 13 bases between the two germline ends. The germline V gene has CDR1 SNHLY and CDR2 FYNNEI. In DNA form, the CDR3 reads TGTGCCAGCAGTGGGGCAGGGCGGCGCTCCTACGAGCAGTACTTC. It yields the protein CASSGAGRRSYEQYF.

A note on this clone: This sample includes further DNA sequences coding for the same CDR3. The chain uses TRBV7-2 and TRBJ2-6; D perhaps matches TRBD1 (5 bases). The germline V gene has CDR1 SGHTA and CDR2 FQGNSA. Trimming pared 5 bases from V and 4 bases from J, leaving 12 bases between. The CDR3 length is 15 residues. The CDR3 DNA sequence: TGTGCCAGCAGCAGAGACAGTTCCGGGGCCAACGTCCTGACTTTC. Its translation: CASSRDSSGANVLTF. Filled out from reference TRBV7-2 and TRBJ2-6, the complete variable domain reads GAGVSQSPSNKVTEKGKDVELRCDPISGHTALYWYRQSLGQGLEFLIYFQGNSAPDKSGLPSDRFSAERTGGSVSTLTIQRTQQEDSAVYLCASSRDSSGANVLTFGAGSRLTVL.

With regard to this clone: Other DNA sequences in this sample translate to the same CDR3. The chain has TRBV5-4 and TRBJ1-2; 8 bases fit TRBD1. Germline values: CDR1 SGHNT, CDR2 YYREEE (reference sequence). The V and J ends lost 4 bases and 2 bases, in that order; junction bases with no gene match: 4. The CDR3 loop spans 14 amino acids. The CDR3, as DNA: TGTGCCAGCAGCCCGGACAGGGCGAACTATGGCTACACCTTC. Encoded protein: CASSPDRANYGYTF.

This clone has a single count. The rearrangement links TRBV30 to TRBJ1-1; 7 nucleotides agree with TRBD1. Germline-derived CDR1 and CDR2 are GTSNPN and SVGIG (reference sequence). The J segment lost 1 base and the V segment lost 1 base, leaving 9 bases of the junction unmatched. This CDR3 comprises 16 residues. CDR3 coding DNA: TGTGCCTGGAGTGCCCACCGGGACAGCCGGAACACTGAAGCTTTCTTT. Translating gives CAWSAHRDSRNTEAFF.